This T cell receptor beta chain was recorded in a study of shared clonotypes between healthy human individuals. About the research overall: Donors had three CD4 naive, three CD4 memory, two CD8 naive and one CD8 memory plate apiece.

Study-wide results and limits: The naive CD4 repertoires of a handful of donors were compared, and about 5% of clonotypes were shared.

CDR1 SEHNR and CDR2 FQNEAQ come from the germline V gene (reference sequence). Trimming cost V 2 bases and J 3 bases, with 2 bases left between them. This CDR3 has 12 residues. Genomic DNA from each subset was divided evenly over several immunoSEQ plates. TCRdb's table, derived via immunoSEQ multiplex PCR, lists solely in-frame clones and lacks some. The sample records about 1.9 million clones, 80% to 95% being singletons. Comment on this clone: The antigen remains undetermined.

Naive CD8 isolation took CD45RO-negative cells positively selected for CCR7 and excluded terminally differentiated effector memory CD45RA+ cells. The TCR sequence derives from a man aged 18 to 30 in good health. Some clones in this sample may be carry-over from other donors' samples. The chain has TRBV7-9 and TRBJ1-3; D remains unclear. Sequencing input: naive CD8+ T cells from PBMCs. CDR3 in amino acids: CASSLYGNTIYF. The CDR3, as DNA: TGTGCCAGCAGCTTATATGGAAACACCATATATTTT.